The rows below give T cell receptor beta chains drawn from one sample of a study of blood T cell repertoires in COVID-19. The repertoire was sequenced with immunoSEQ multiplex PCR; TCRdb's copy has only in-frame clones and lacks some. The sample comprises around 99,000 clones, about 78% of which are singletons, and about 8.1% rests with the top ten. The sequenced sample was peripheral blood. Receptors were obtained from a middle-aged man who had recovered from COVID-19. Both conserved end residues are part of each CDR3. A D gene is named only where the DNA matches it firmly. Some rows mark clone size as missing; the rest say once, few, many or name a class of expanded clone.

abundance	v_gene	d_gene	j_gene	CDR3aa	CDR3nt
many	TRBV28	TRBD2	TRBJ2-7	CASSPPLPGGRAGEQYF	TGTGCCAGCAGTCCCCCGCTCCCCGGGGGGAGGGCGGGGGAGCAGTACTTC
NA	TRBV7-8	TRBD2	TRBJ2-7	CASSEERESSYEQYF	TGTGCCAGCAGCGAGGAGCGGGAGAGTTCCTACGAGCAGTACTTC
few	TRBV27	NA	TRBJ1-1	CASSLRGTEMNTEAFF	TGTGCCAGCAGTTTAAGGGGGACGGAAATGAACACTGAAGCTTTCTTT
few	TRBV4-1	TRBD1	TRBJ2-1	CASSQDWARGRDNEQFF	TGCGCCAGCAGCCAAGATTGGGCCAGGGGGCGAGATAATGAGCAGTTCTTC
NA	TRBV3-1/TRBV3-2	NA	TRBJ2-6	CASSHWQTMTGANVLTF	TGTGCCAGCAGCCATTGGCAGACAATGACTGGGGCCAACGTCCTGACTTTC
NA	TRBV19	NA	TRBJ1-4	CASSIFGTEFVKLFF	TGTGCCAGTAGTATCTTTGGAACAGAGTTCGTAAAACTGTTTTTT
NA	TRBV2	TRBD1	TRBJ1-5	CASTGQGGEPQHF	TGTGCCAGCACTGGGCAGGGGGGTGAGCCCCAGCATTTT
NA	TRBV9	NA	TRBJ2-5	CASSMRNQEAETQYF	TGTGCCAGCAGCATGAGAAACCAAGAGGCTGAGACCCAGTACTTC
NA	TRBV28	TRBD2	TRBJ2-1	CATTVAGGSYNEQFF	TGTGCCACGACGGTAGCGGGAGGTTCCTACAATGAGCAGTTCTTC
NA	TRBV3-1/TRBV3-2	NA	TRBJ2-7	CASGEATGPSYEQYF	TGTGCCAGCGGGGAGGCGACCGGGCCCTCCTACGAGCAGTACTTC
NA	TRBV6-5	NA	TRBJ1-5	CASSYSIGGAQHF	TGTGCCAGCAGTTACTCGATCGGGGGGGCCCAGCATTTT
NA	TRBV7-6	NA	TRBJ1-1	CASSNRVLNTEAFF	TGTGCCAGCAGCAACCGGGTCTTAAACACTGAAGCTTTCTTT
once	TRBV11-2	TRBD1	TRBJ2-6	CASSSTGGGPGANVLTF	TGTGCCAGCAGCTCGACAGGGGGTGGGCCGGGGGCCAACGTCCTGACTTTC
NA	TRBV12-3/TRBV12-4	NA	TRBJ2-7	CASSLQSSYEQYF	TGTGCCAGCAGTTTACAGTCCAGCTACGAGCAGTACTTC
few	TRBV27	TRBD1	TRBJ2-3	CASRAGQGVRTDTQYF	TGTGCCAGCAGGGCGGGACAGGGGGTGAGGACAGATACGCAGTATTTT
NA	TRBV5-1	NA	TRBJ2-7	CASSLATDSDEQYF	TGCGCCAGCAGCTTGGCGACCGACAGTGACGAGCAGTACTTC
NA	TRBV7-2	NA	TRBJ1-2	CASSLLRLTNYGYTF	TGTGCCAGCAGCTTACTCCGTTTAACTAACTATGGCTACACCTTC
NA	TRBV18	TRBD1	TRBJ1-5	CASSPGQGSIQPQHF	TGTGCCAGCTCCCCTGGACAGGGGTCGATTCAGCCCCAGCATTTT
NA	TRBV9	TRBD2	TRBJ2-3	CASSVAGTSFGIDTQYF	TGTGCCAGCAGCGTAGCGGGGACTAGCTTTGGTATAGATACGCAGTATTTT
NA	TRBV10-3	TRBD1	TRBJ2-3	CAIGTGSDTQYF	TGTGCCATCGGGACAGGGTCAGATACGCAGTATTTT
NA	TRBV29-1	NA	TRBJ1-5	CSVEESGRDQPQHF	TGCAGCGTTGAAGAATCGGGCAGGGATCAGCCCCAGCATTTT
NA	TRBV7-2	NA	TRBJ1-5	CASSLVAGSNQPQHF	TGTGCCAGCAGCTTAGTGGCTGGTAGCAATCAGCCCCAGCATTTT
NA	TRBV10-3	NA	TRBJ1-1	CAIRPSQGKVSEAFF	TGTGCCATCAGGCCCTCTCAGGGAAAAGTTTCTGAAGCTTTCTTT
few	TRBV4-3	NA	TRBJ2-3	CASSQDPTSSDTQYF	TGCGCCAGCAGCCAAGATCCGACTAGTTCAGATACGCAGTATTTT
NA	TRBV24-1	TRBD1	TRBJ2-2	CATSDLLGTENTGELFF	TGTGCCACCAGTGACCTGCTCGGGACAGAGAACACCGGGGAGCTGTTTTTT
NA	TRBV11-2	NA	TRBJ2-1	CASSFRESGEQFF	TGTGCCAGCAGCTTTCGGGAGTCGGGTGAGCAGTTCTTC
NA	TRBV6-2/TRBV6-3	TRBD2	TRBJ2-3	CASSYSTSGRAQDTQYF	TGTGCCAGCAGTTACTCGACTAGCGGGAGGGCCCAAGATACGCAGTATTTT
NA	TRBV12-3/TRBV12-4	NA	TRBJ1-2	CASSLVRDYGYTF	TGTGCCAGCAGTTTGGTCCGGGATTATGGCTACACCTTC
NA	TRBV5-1	NA	TRBJ2-1	CASRTTGEGEQFF	TGCGCCAGCCGAACCACGGGAGAGGGGGAGCAGTTCTTC
NA	TRBV30	TRBD1	TRBJ1-1	CAWSRGQGLPEAFF	TGTGCCTGGAGTAGAGGACAGGGGTTACCTGAAGCTTTCTTT
NA	TRBV19	NA	TRBJ1-2	CASSIGQGGGYTF	TGTGCCAGTAGTATAGGGCAGGGTGGTGGCTACACCTTC
NA	TRBV11-2	NA	TRBJ2-1	CASSSQVTSYNEQFF	TGTGCCAGCAGCTCACAGGTCACCTCCTACAATGAGCAGTTCTTC
NA	TRBV4-2	NA	TRBJ2-5	CASSQDPGNQETQYF	TGTGCCAGCAGCCAAGATCCGGGAAACCAAGAGACCCAGTACTTC
once	TRBV12-3/TRBV12-4	NA	TRBJ1-1	CASSSVLNTEAFF	TGTGCCAGCAGTTCGGTGTTGAACACTGAAGCTTTCTTT
NA	TRBV4-2	NA	TRBJ2-7	CASSLTTAQSYEQYF	TGTGCCAGCAGCCTGACTACAGCGCAGTCCTACGAGCAGTACTTC
NA	TRBV6-5	TRBD1	TRBJ1-2	CASSSQGQGYGYTF	TGTGCCAGCAGTTCTCAAGGACAGGGCTATGGCTACACCTTC
NA	TRBV9	TRBD2	TRBJ2-3	CASSVGAGPRTDTQYF	TGTGCCAGCAGCGTAGGAGCGGGACCCCGCACAGATACGCAGTATTTT
NA	TRBV4-2	NA	TRBJ1-2	CASSQDPGSNYGYTF	TGTGCCAGCAGCCAAGACCCGGGATCCAACTATGGCTACACCTTC
once	TRBV5-1	TRBD2	TRBJ2-1	CASSLGTSGAYNEQFF	TGCGCCAGCAGCTTGGGAACTAGCGGTGCCTACAATGAGCAGTTCTTC
NA	TRBV3-1/TRBV3-2	NA	TRBJ1-1	CASSLRLTNGAFF	TGTGCCAGCAGCCTACGTCTTACTAACGGGGCTTTCTTT
NA	TRBV5-1	NA	TRBJ2-2	CASSLDEGSGELFF	TGCGCCAGCAGCTTGGACGAGGGTTCTGGGGAGCTGTTTTTT
NA	TRBV21-1	NA	TRBJ2-5	CASSKPTRESALGCTETQYF	TGTGCCAGCAGCAAACCAACGAGGGAGTCTGCCTTGGGATGTACGGAGACCCAGTACTTC
NA	TRBV20-1	TRBD2	TRBJ2-3	CSASLGGRASTDTQYF	TGCAGTGCTAGTCTGGGCGGGAGGGCTAGCACAGATACGCAGTATTTT
NA	TRBV5-5	NA	TRBJ2-7	CASSLGVNSNYEQYF	TGTGCCAGCAGCTTGGGCGTGAATTCAAACTACGAGCAGTACTTC
NA	TRBV6-2/TRBV6-3	NA	TRBJ1-5	CASSYSPRSEGGNQPQHF	TGTGCCAGCAGTTACTCCCCCCGGTCTGAGGGGGGCAATCAGCCCCAGCATTTT